This TCR beta chain was recovered during a study of blood T cell repertoires in COVID-19. For the study at large: Sites across the United States, Italy and Spain contributed samples from acute and convalescent COVID-19. T cells, B-cell-depleted T cells, or PBMCs provided the cDNA or gDNA that served as material.

Source study methods: Reference gene primer amplification gave nucleated cell count estimates. The repertoire was sequenced with immunoSEQ multiplex PCR; TCRdb's copy has only in-frame clones and lacks some. D and trimming come from the DNA, and the V and J calls and clone size come from that table. Here the sample spans approximately 210,000 clones, roughly nine tenths being singletons. Per the germline V gene, CDR1 is MRHNA and CDR2 is SNTAGT. This CDR3 is built from 15 residues. V was clipped by 3 bases and J by 0 bases; unmatched bases: 2. In this sample, this clone turned up a few times. The receptor's source is a man younger than 45 with acute or convalescent COVID-19. The rearrangement joins TRBV6-4 to TRBJ2-5; 9 bases line up with TRBD2. Sequencing was done on a sample of peripheral blood. The CDR3 region has the DNA TGTGCCAGCAGTGAGAGCGGGGGGAACCAAGAGACCCAGTACTTC. It is translated as CASSESGGNQETQYF.